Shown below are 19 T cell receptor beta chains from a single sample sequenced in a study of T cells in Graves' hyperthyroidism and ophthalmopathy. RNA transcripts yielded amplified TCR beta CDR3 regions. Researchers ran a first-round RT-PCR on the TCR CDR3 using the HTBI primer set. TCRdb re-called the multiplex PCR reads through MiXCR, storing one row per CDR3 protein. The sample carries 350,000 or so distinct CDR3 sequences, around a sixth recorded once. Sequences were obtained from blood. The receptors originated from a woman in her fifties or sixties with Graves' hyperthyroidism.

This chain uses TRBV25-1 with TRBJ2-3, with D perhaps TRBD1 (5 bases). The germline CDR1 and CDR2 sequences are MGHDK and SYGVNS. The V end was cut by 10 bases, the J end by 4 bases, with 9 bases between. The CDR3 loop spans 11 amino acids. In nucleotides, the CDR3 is TGTGCCACCTCAGGGCCAGATACGCAGTATTTT. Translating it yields CATSGPDTQYF.

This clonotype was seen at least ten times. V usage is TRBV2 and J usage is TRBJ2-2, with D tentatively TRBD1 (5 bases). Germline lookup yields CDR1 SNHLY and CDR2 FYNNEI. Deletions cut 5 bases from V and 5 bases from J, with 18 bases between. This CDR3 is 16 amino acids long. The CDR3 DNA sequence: TGTGCCAGCAGTAATACACGGTCGACAGATACCGGGGAGCTGTTTTTT. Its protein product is CASSNTRSTDTGELFF.

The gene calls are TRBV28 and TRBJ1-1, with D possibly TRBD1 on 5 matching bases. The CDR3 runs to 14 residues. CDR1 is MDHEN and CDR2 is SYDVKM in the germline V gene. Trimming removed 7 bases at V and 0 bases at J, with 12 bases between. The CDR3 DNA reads TGTGCCAGCACCCGGGGGGGGATGAACACTGAAGCTTTCTTT. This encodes CASTRGGMNTEAFF.

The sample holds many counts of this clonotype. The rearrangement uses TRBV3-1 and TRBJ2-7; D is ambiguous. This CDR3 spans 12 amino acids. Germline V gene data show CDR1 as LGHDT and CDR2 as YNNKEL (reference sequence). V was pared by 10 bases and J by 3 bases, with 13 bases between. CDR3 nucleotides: TGTGCCACCCTCTTCGGCTTCTACGAGCAGTACTTC. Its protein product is CATLFGFYEQYF.

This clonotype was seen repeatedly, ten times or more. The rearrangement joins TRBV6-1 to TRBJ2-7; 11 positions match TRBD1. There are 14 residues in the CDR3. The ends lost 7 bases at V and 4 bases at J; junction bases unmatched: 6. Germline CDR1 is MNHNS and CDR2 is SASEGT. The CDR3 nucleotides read TGTGCCAGCACCCGGGACAGGGGGGGTTACGAGCAGTACGTC. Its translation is CASTRDRGGYEQYV.

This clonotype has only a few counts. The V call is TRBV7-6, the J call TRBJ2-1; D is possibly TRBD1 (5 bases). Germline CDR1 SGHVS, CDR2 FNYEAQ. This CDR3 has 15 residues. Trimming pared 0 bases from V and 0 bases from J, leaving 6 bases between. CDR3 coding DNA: TGTGCCAGCAGCTTAGCCACAGGCTCCTACAATGAGCAGTTCTTC. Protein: CASSLATGSYNEQFF.

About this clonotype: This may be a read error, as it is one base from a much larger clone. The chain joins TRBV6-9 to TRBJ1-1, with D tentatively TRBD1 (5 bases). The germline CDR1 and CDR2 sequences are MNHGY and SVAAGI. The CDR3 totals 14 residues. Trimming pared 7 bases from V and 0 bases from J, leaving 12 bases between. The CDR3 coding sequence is TGTGCCAGCATTTGGGGGAACGTGAACACTGAAGCTTTCTTT. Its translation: CASIWGNVNTEAFF.

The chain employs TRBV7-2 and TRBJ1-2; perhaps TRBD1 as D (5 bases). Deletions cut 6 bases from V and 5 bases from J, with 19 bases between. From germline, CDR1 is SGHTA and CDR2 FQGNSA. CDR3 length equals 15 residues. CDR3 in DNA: TGTGCCAGCAGGGGGGGAGTTGGCGTTTGGTATGGCTACACCTTC. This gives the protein CASRGGVGVWYGYTF.

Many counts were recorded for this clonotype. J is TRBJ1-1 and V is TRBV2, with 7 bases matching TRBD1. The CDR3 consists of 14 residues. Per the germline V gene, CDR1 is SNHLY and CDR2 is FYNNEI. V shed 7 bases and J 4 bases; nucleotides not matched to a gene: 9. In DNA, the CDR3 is TGTGCCAGCATTTTACAGGGGTTCGGCACTGAAGCTTTCTTT. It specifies CASILQGFGTEAFF.

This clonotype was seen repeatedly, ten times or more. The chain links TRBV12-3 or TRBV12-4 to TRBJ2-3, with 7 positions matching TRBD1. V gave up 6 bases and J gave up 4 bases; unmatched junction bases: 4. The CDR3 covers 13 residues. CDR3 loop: CASSLTGADTQYF. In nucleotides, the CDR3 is TGTGCCAGCAGCTTAACAGGGGCAGATACGCAGTATTTT.

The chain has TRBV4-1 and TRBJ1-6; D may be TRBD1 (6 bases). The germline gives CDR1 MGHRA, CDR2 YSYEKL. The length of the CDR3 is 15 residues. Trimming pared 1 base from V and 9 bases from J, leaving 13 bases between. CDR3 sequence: CASSQGWGQGSPLHF. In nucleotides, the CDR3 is TGCGCCAGCAGCCAAGGTTGGGGGCAGGGTTCACCCCTCCACTTT.

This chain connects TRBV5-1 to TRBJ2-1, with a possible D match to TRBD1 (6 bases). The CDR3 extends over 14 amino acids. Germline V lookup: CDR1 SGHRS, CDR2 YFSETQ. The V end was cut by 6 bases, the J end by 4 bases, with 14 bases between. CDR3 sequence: CASNQAQGYNEQFF. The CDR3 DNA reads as TGCGCCAGCAACCAGGCACAGGGTTACAATGAGCAGTTCTTC. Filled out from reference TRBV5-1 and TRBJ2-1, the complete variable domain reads KAGVTQTPRYLIKTRGQQVTLSCSPISGHRSVSWYQQTPGQGLQFLFEYFSETQRNKGNFPGRFSGRQFSNSRSEMNVSTLELGDSALYLCASNQAQGYNEQFFGPGTRLTVL.

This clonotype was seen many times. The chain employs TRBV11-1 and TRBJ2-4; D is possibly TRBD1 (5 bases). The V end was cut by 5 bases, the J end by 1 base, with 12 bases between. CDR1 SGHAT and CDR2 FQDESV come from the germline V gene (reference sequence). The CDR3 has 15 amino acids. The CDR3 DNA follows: TGTGCCAGCAGCCAAGGTGGGGCTGCCAAAAACATTCAGTACTTC. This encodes CASSQGGAAKNIQYF.

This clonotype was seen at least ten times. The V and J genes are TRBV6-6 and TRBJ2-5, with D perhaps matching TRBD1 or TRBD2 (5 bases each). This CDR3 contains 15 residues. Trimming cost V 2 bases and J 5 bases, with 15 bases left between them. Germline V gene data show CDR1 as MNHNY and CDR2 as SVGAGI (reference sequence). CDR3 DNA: TGTGCCAGCAGTTACGGGACCCAGTGGTTCGAGACCCAGTACTTC. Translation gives CASSYGTQWFETQYF.

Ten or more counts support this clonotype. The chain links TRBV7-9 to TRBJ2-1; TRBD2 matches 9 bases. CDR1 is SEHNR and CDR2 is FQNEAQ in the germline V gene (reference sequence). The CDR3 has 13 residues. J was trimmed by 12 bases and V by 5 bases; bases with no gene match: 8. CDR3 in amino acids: CASSGGTSGLQFF. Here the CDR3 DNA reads TGTGCCAGCAGCGGGGGCACTAGCGGGTTGCAGTTCTTC.

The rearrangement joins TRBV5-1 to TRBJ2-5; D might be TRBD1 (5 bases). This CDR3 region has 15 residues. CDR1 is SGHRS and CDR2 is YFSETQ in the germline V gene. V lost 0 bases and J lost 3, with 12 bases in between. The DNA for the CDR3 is TGCGCCAGCAGCTTGGGTGGGGCGCTTGAAGAGACCCAGTACTTC. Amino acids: CASSLGGALEETQYF. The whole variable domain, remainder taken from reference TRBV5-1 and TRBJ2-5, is KAGVTQTPRYLIKTRGQQVTLSCSPISGHRSVSWYQQTPGQGLQFLFEYFSETQRNKGNFPGRFSGRQFSNSRSEMNVSTLELGDSALYLCASSLGGALEETQYFGPGTRLLVL.

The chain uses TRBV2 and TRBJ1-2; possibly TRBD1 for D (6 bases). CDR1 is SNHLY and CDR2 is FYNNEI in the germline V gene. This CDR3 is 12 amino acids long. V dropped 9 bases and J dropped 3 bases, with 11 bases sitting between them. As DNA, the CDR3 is TGTGCCAGACAGGGTGGTGACTATGGCTACACCTTC. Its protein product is CARQGGDYGYTF.

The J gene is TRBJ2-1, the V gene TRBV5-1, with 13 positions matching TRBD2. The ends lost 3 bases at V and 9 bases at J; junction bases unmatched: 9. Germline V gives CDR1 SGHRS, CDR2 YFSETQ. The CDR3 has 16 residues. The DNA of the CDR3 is TGCGCCAGCAGCTCATGGACTAGCGGGAGATATCTTGAGCAGTTCTTC. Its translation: CASSSWTSGRYLEQFF.

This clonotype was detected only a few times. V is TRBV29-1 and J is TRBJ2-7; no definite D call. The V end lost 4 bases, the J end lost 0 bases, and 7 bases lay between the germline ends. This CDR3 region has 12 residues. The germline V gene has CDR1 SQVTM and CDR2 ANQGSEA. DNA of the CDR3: TGCAGCGTTGCTGTTAGCTCCTACGAGCAGTACTTC. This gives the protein CSVAVSSYEQYF.